Below are 20 T cell receptor beta chains sequenced from a single sample in a study of early T cells in non-severe SARS-CoV-2 infection. TCRdb ran MiXCR on the 5' RACE reads and lists one entry per CDR3 protein. The data hold roughly 42,000 distinct CDR3 sequences, with 9.5% to 15% observed a single time. Material for sequencing was whole blood. The receptors were gathered from an adult who was a healthcare worker with PCR-confirmed SARS-CoV-2 infection or an uninfected control (not recorded which).

This chain uses TRBV20-1 with TRBJ2-3, with a weak D call TRBD2 (6 bases). This CDR3 has 14 residues. V lost 6 bases, J lost 0 bases, and 13 bases lay in between. Germline lookup yields CDR1 DFQATT and CDR2 SNEGSKA (reference sequence). The chain's CDR3 is CSAKAGPSTDTQYF. DNA for the CDR3: TGCAGTGCAAAAGCGGGCCCTAGCACAGATACGCAGTATTTT.

This rearrangement joins TRBV27 to TRBJ1-6, with 10 bases identical to TRBD1. Trimming at V came to 6 bases and at J to 7 bases, leaving 0 bases not matched to a gene. CDR1 is MNHEY, CDR2 SMNVEV, per germline (reference sequence). The CDR3 totals 13 residues. The CDR3 protein is CASRTGGNSPLHF. The CDR3 region has the DNA TGTGCCAGCAGGACAGGGGGCAATTCACCCCTCCACTTT.

The gene calls are TRBV7-3 and TRBJ2-1, with a tentative D call TRBD1 (5 bases). The CDR3 is 14 residues long. CDR1 SGHTA and CDR2 FQGTGA come from the germline V gene. Trimming left V 5 bases short and J 8 bases short, with 16 bases between. The CDR3 DNA reads as TGTGCCAGCAGCCCGGAGCAGGGTGCCCATGAGCAGTTCTTC. It yields the protein CASSPEQGAHEQFF.

The chain is built from TRBV10-3 and TRBJ1-2; D call uncertain. The V and J ends lost 8 bases and 8 bases respectively, with 21 bases between them. The CDR3 covers 14 residues. Per the germline V gene, CDR1 is ENHRY and CDR2 is SYGVKD. CDR3 loop: CAISPNSVVRGYTF. In DNA, the CDR3 is TGTGCCATCTCCCCTAACTCAGTAGTGAGGGGCTACACCTTC.

This rearrangement joins TRBV5-1 to TRBJ2-5; 9 bases map to TRBD1. Germline V gene data show CDR1 as SGHRS and CDR2 as YFSETQ. After removal of 2 bases from V and 4 bases from J, the junction contained 9 bases not matched to a gene. The CDR3 totals 16 residues. CDR3 sequence (DNA): TGCGCCAGCAGCTTTCCCGGGACAGGGAGGGGAGAGACCCAGTACTTC. Its protein is CASSFPGTGRGETQYF.

In nucleotides, the CDR3 is TGCAGCGTTGCCACCCCAGGGGGTACCTACAATGAGCAGTTCTTC. This translates into CSVATPGGTYNEQFF. This sequence joins TRBV29-1 and TRBJ2-1; 7 bases map to TRBD1. This CDR3 contains 15 residues. Germline values: CDR1 SQVTM, CDR2 ANQGSEA. The J segment lost 2 bases and the V segment lost 4 bases, leaving 8 bases of the junction unmatched.

V is TRBV18 and J is TRBJ2-7, with 7 bases aligning to TRBD1. The trim removed 3 bases at V and 3 bases at J, leaving 5 bases unmatched. Germline assignment: CDR1 KGHSH and CDR2 LQKENI. This CDR3 has 14 residues. This CDR3 is CASSPGTDLYEQYF. CDR3 sequence (DNA): TGTGCCAGCTCACCCGGGACAGACCTCTACGAGCAGTACTTC.

The rearrangement links TRBV11-3 to TRBJ2-2, with TRBD1 matching over 12 bases. Germline loops: CDR1 SGHNT, CDR2 YENEEA. The CDR3 consists of 16 residues. After removal of 1 base from V and 7 bases from J, the junction contained 4 bases not matched to a gene. CDR3 amino acids: CASSLVGTGGGGELFF. The DNA of the CDR3 is TGTGCCAGCAGCTTAGTTGGGACAGGGGGCGGCGGGGAGCTGTTTTTT.

This clonotype was detected many times. The V call is TRBV5-4, the J call TRBJ1-2; D might be TRBD1 (5 bases). Trimming cost V 4 bases and J 3 bases, with 13 bases left between them. Germline loops: CDR1 SGHNT, CDR2 YYREEE (reference sequence). CDR3 length equals 14 residues. CDR3 in DNA: TGTGCCAGCAGCCCCCTCCCGGGGGACTATGGCTACACCTTC. Its translation: CASSPLPGDYGYTF.

The chain recombines TRBV20-1 with TRBJ2-3; perhaps TRBD1 as D (6 bases). The length of the CDR3 is 18 residues. Looked up from germline, CDR1 is DFQATT and CDR2 is SNEGSKA (reference sequence). With 8 bases removed from V and 3 bases from J, the gap between germline ends came to 30 bases. The CDR3 is CSTQGWFWSGMKTDTQYF. DNA of the CDR3: TGCAGTACTCAGGGGTGGTTTTGGTCCGGGATGAAGACAGATACGCAGTATTTT.

This sequence joins TRBV29-1 and TRBJ2-1, with D tentatively TRBD2 (6 bases). V gave up 6 bases and J gave up 7 bases, with 19 bases separating them. CDR3 length: 14 residues. The germline V gene encodes CDR1 SQVTM and CDR2 ANQGSEA. CDR3 region: CSVPPPGSGNEQFF. For the CDR3, the DNA is TGCAGCGTACCCCCCCCCGGGAGCGGGAATGAGCAGTTCTTC.

In this sample, this clonotype turned up many times. The CDR3 sequence is CSVGLRAGQGQETQYF. Written as DNA, the CDR3 is TGCAGCGTTGGGCTTCGAGCGGGACAGGGACAAGAGACCCAGTACTTC. V and J are TRBV29-1 and TRBJ2-5; 9 bases fit TRBD1. V was pared by 4 bases and J by 2 bases, with 11 bases of the junction left unmatched. Germline V gives CDR1 SQVTM, CDR2 ANQGSEA. This CDR3 spans 16 amino acids.

This clonotype was recorded at least ten times. J is TRBJ1-2 and V is TRBV25-1; D might be TRBD1 (5 bases). V lost 1 base, J lost 6 bases, and 12 bases lay in between. Per the germline V gene, CDR1 is MGHDK and CDR2 is SYGVNS. This CDR3 spans 14 amino acids. This chain's CDR3 is CASSESQGRHGYTF. CDR3 DNA: TGTGCCAGCAGTGAATCGCAGGGACGGCATGGCTACACCTTC.

This clonotype was seen repeatedly, ten times or more. The chain couples TRBV7-6 to TRBJ2-2; TRBD1 or TRBD2 may be the D gene (6 bases each). V lost 2 bases, J lost 6 bases, and 13 bases lay in between. The CDR3 contains 15 residues. Per germline, CDR1 SGHVS and CDR2 FNYEAQ. The CDR3 is CASSLWGARAGELFF. CDR3 in DNA: TGTGCCAGCAGCTTATGGGGGGCCCGAGCCGGGGAGCTGTTTTTT.

This clonotype was counted many times. The V call is TRBV4-3, the J call TRBJ1-5, with D maybe TRBD1 (5 bases). CDR1 and CDR2 from the germline V gene are LGHNA and YSLEER. V gave up 0 bases and J gave up 4 bases, with 10 bases separating them. The CDR3 is 15 amino acids. CDR3 in amino acids: CASSQDGANNQPQHF. CDR3 coding DNA: TGCGCCAGCAGCCAAGACGGGGCGAATAATCAGCCCCAGCATTTT.

This clonotype occurred many times. The V call is TRBV7-2, the J call TRBJ2-5; D perhaps matches TRBD2 (5 bases). V lost 4 bases to trimming and J lost 6 bases, with 12 bases between them. The CDR3 covers 13 residues. Germline CDR1 SGHTA, CDR2 FQGNSA. CDR3 in amino acids: CASSSGSGKTQYF. CDR3 in DNA: TGTGCCAGCAGCTCGGGAAGCGGAAAGACCCAGTACTTC.

The table lists this clonotype with a few counts. This chain connects TRBV6-2 or TRBV6-3 to TRBJ2-7; either TRBD1 or TRBD2 may supply D (5 bases each). The CDR3 covers 14 residues. Germline values: CDR1 MNHEY, CDR2 SVGEGT. V lost 8 bases, J lost 0 bases, and 14 bases lay in between. The CDR3, as DNA: TGTGCCAGCCACCGGGGCGGACCCTCCTACGAGCAGTACTTC. This translates into CASHRGGPSYEQYF.

This clonotype was found a few times. The J gene is TRBJ2-1, the V gene TRBV7-3; the match to TRBD2 covers 7 bases. The germline V gene has CDR1 SGHTA and CDR2 FQGTGA. The CDR3 covers 16 residues. With 3 bases clipped from V and 7 bases from J, the junction kept 12 bases outside the gene matches. CDR3 sequence (DNA): TGTGCCAGCAGCTTCATAATCCGACTAGCCTCTAATGAGCAGTTCTTC. This encodes CASSFIIRLASNEQFF.

This clonotype showed up many times. The rearrangement uses TRBV28 and TRBJ2-7; D is possibly TRBD1 (5 bases). The CDR3 is 13 amino acids. In germline, CDR1 is MDHEN, CDR2 SYDVKM. The V gene lost 6 bases and the J gene lost 2 bases, with 11 bases spanning the gap. CDR3 in DNA: TGTGCCAGCAGACAGGACCCAACCTACGAGCAGTACTTC. It translates to CASRQDPTYEQYF.

The table lists this clonotype with many counts. The chain uses TRBV2 and TRBJ2-1; 10 bases align to TRBD2. The length of the CDR3 is 15 residues. With 2 bases clipped from V and 15 bases from J, the junction kept 13 bases outside the gene matches. CDR1 and CDR2 from the germline V gene are SNHLY and FYNNEI. The CDR3 is CASSELAGAPHQAFF. CDR3 coding DNA: TGTGCCAGCAGTGAACTAGCGGGAGCCCCCCACCAGGCGTTCTTC.